A single sample is the source of the 21 T cell receptor beta chains below, sequenced in a study of cytomegalovirus exposure and HLA in healthy donors. The PCR ran on 60 Vbeta and 13 Jbeta primers. Profiled with immunoSEQ multiplex PCR; TCRdb holds only in-frame clones, not every one. The sample holds roughly 100,000 clones; more than 9.5% are singletons and the top ten take roughly 16%. Material: PBMCs. The source is a man between 35 and 55 years old in good health and CMV-seropositive.

The table lists this clone with a few counts. The chain combines TRBV5-4 with TRBJ2-1; perhaps TRBD1 as D (5 bases). The germline V and J ends were trimmed by 0 bases and 3 bases, with 10 bases remaining between them. Germline V lookup: CDR1 SGHNT, CDR2 YYREEE (reference sequence). The CDR3 runs 15 residues. CDR3 loop: CASSLDPRVYNEQFF. The CDR3 DNA sequence: TGTGCCAGCAGCTTGGACCCCAGGGTCTACAATGAGCAGTTCTTC.

The V gene is TRBV5-6, the J gene TRBJ1-1; D is ambiguous. Germline values: CDR1 SGHDT, CDR2 YYEEEE. The germline V and J ends were trimmed by 4 bases and 4 bases, with 5 bases remaining between them. CDR3 length: 11 amino acids. This chain's CDR3 is CASSRGTEAFF. Here the CDR3 DNA reads TGTGCCAGCAGCCGGGGCACTGAAGCTTTCTTT.

The J gene is TRBJ2-7, the V gene TRBV15; TRBD2 might be the D (7 bases). The CDR3 loop spans 16 amino acids. Per germline, CDR1 LNHNV and CDR2 YYDKDF (reference sequence). Trimming left V 0 bases short and J 3 bases short, with 15 bases between. DNA of the CDR3: TGTGCCACCAGCAGAGATCAGGGGACTAATTTCTACGAGCAGTACTTC. It codes for CATSRDQGTNFYEQYF. The entire variable domain, with the rest obtained from reference TRBV15 and TRBJ2-7, is as follows: DAMVIQNPRYQVTQFGKPVTLSCSQTLNHNVMYWYQQKSSQAPKLLFHYYDKDFNNEADTPDNFQSRRPNTSFCFLDIRSPGLGDTAMYLCATSRDQGTNFYEQYFGPGTRLTVT.

The rearrangement joins TRBV5-1 to TRBJ2-7, with a weak D call TRBD1 (5 bases). Germline loops: CDR1 SGHRS, CDR2 YFSETQ. CDR3 size: 13 residues. Trimming took 0 bases from V and 6 from J, leaving 10 bases between them. CDR3 bases: TGCGCCAGCAGCTTGGAAGGGGTTGGCGAGCAGTACTTC. This codes for CASSLEGVGEQYF.

This clone was seen a handful of times. This CDR3 is CASSLGGLYTEAFF. CDR3 nucleotides: TGCGCCAGCAGCTTGGGGGGCCTTTACACTGAAGCTTTCTTT. J is TRBJ1-1 and V is TRBV5-1; D possibly corresponds to TRBD1 (5 bases). This CDR3 is built from 14 residues. From germline, CDR1 is SGHRS and CDR2 YFSETQ. Trimming stripped 0 bases from V and 3 bases from J, with 9 bases between.

In its sample, this clone was seen a few times. The chain carries TRBV11-2 and TRBJ2-6; 7 positions agree with TRBD1. V lost 4 bases and J lost 1; bases outside the gene matches: 13. Germline V CDR1 and CDR2: SGHAT, FQNNGV. This CDR3 is 19 amino acids long. The CDR3 DNA sequence: TGTGCCAGCAGCTCAATCCGGAGACAGGGAAATTCTGGGGCCAACGTCCTGACTTTC. Translation: CASSSIRRQGNSGANVLTF.

This clone was detected only a few times. The chain joins TRBV5-1 to TRBJ1-4; D is possibly TRBD1 (5 bases). V lost 0 bases and J 5 bases, leaving 8 bases between the germline ends. Germline V gene lookup returns CDR1 SGHRS and CDR2 YFSETQ. The CDR3 has 14 residues. The CDR3 nucleotides are TGCGCCAGCAGCTTGGAGACAGCAAATGAAAAACTGTTTTTT. This encodes CASSLETANEKLFF.

The chain recombines TRBV5-1 with TRBJ2-1, with TRBD2 matching 15 bases. V was clipped by 4 bases and J by 0 bases; unmatched bases: 5. CDR1 SGHRS and CDR2 YFSETQ come from the germline V gene. The CDR3 contains 18 residues. CDR3 bases: TGCGCCAGCAGCACAGGACTAGCGGGAGGGAACTCCTACAATGAGCAGTTCTTC. Translation: CASSTGLAGGNSYNEQFF. Drawing the rest from reference TRBV5-1 and TRBJ2-1, the complete variable domain is KAGVTQTPRYLIKTRGQQVTLSCSPISGHRSVSWYQQTPGQGLQFLFEYFSETQRNKGNFPGRFSGRQFSNSRSEMNVSTLELGDSALYLCASSTGLAGGNSYNEQFFGPGTRLTVL.

This clone was counted between two and nine times. The chain carries TRBV25-1 and TRBJ2-7, with TRBD1 matching 9 bases. The V and J ends lost 3 bases and 4 bases, in that order; junction bases with no gene match: 10. This CDR3 is 16 amino acids long. Germline CDR1 reads MGHDK; CDR2 reads SYGVNS. The CDR3 DNA reads as TGTGCCAGCAGTGATACGTGGGGACAGGGTGGGTACGAGCAGTACTTC. Amino acid sequence: CASSDTWGQGGYEQYF.

This clone turned up a few times. The gene calls are TRBV4-3 and TRBJ2-1, with 8 bases lining up with TRBD2. This CDR3 has 14 amino acids. Germline V gene data show CDR1 as LGHNA and CDR2 as YSLEER. J gave up 6 bases and V 2 bases, and 3 bases lay outside the gene matches. The DNA of the CDR3 is TGCGCCAGCAGCCAACAGCTAGCGGGCAATGAGCAGTTCTTC. As protein: CASSQQLAGNEQFF.

The rearrangement uses TRBV27 and TRBJ2-5, with 12 positions matching TRBD2. The ends lost 6 bases at V and 5 bases at J; junction bases unmatched: 7. This CDR3 contains 15 residues. Germline loops: CDR1 MNHEY, CDR2 SMNVEV (reference sequence). CDR3 in DNA: TGTGCCAGCAGCCTAGCGGGAGGGGGCTACGAGACCCAGTACTTC. Encoded protein: CASSLAGGGYETQYF.

V and J are TRBV27 and TRBJ1-4; no firm D call. The CDR3 sequence is 17 residues long. Trimming cost V 1 base and J 0 bases, with 12 bases left between them. From germline, CDR1 is MNHEY and CDR2 SMNVEV (reference sequence). The CDR3 sequence: CASSLFGPPTTNEKLFF. Here the CDR3 DNA reads TGTGCCAGCAGTTTATTTGGGCCGCCGACAACTAATGAAAAACTGTTTTTT.

This clone was seen more than once but under ten times. This chain links TRBV19 with TRBJ1-5; D remains ambiguous. CDR1 LNHDA and CDR2 SQIVND come from the germline V gene (reference sequence). Trimming stripped 8 bases from V and 0 bases from J, with 8 bases between. The CDR3 extends over 13 amino acids. The DNA for the CDR3 is TGTGCCAGTCGAGATGATAGCAATCAGCCCCAGCATTTT. Residues: CASRDDSNQPQHF.

V gene TRBV6-1 combines with J gene TRBJ2-5; 8 bases are shared with TRBD2. Unmatched junction bases numbered 12, after V lost 11 bases and J lost 7 bases. CDR3 length: 13 amino acids. Germline values: CDR1 MNHNS, CDR2 SASEGT. The CDR3 DNA is TGTGCCGCCCAGGGCGGGGGGCGGCCGACCCAGTACTTC. Its protein is CAAQGGGRPTQYF.

This sequence joins TRBV6-5 and TRBJ2-7, with D possibly TRBD1 on 5 matching bases. Trimming pared 6 bases from V and 6 bases from J, leaving 18 bases between. This CDR3 spans 14 amino acids. Germline-derived CDR1 and CDR2 are MNHEY and SVGAGI. The CDR3 sequence: CASSDGSQRGEQYF. CDR3 nucleotide sequence: TGTGCCAGCAGCGACGGCTCTCAAAGGGGCGAGCAGTACTTC.

The chain uses TRBV10-2 and TRBJ2-7; TRBD1 matches at 11 bases. V was pared by 4 bases and J by 5 bases, with 7 bases of the junction left unmatched. Germline lookup yields CDR1 WSHSY and CDR2 SAAADI. This CDR3 has 15 residues. CDR3 residues: CASSARDRGIDEQYF. In DNA, the CDR3 is TGCGCCAGCAGTGCCCGGGACAGGGGGATCGACGAGCAGTACTTC.

The chain joins TRBV9 to TRBJ1-2; D remains ambiguous. This CDR3 has 15 amino acids. Germline V gives CDR1 SGDLS, CDR2 YYNGEE. V lost 4 bases to trimming and J lost 0 bases, with 13 bases between them. Here the CDR3 DNA reads TGTGCCAGCAGCTACGGACGGGGAGCTAACTATGGCTACACCTTC. This encodes CASSYGRGANYGYTF.

This clone was seen a few times. The genes are TRBV5-1 and TRBJ2-1; 9 nucleotides match TRBD2. The CDR3 has 15 amino acids. The V gene's germline CDR1 is SGHRS and CDR2 YFSETQ. Losses at the gene ends were 4 bases for V and 4 bases for J; bases not matched to a gene: 6. The CDR3, as DNA: TGCGCCAGCAGCCTGACTAGCGGTTGGTACAATGAGCAGTTCTTC. This sequence encodes CASSLTSGWYNEQFF.

This clone was seen a few times. The chain carries TRBV10-3 and TRBJ1-1; D may be TRBD1 (5 bases). Germline values: CDR1 ENHRY, CDR2 SYGVKD. The CDR3 totals 15 residues. V dropped 2 bases and J dropped 2 bases, with 12 bases sitting between them. The CDR3 is CAISEGWGTNTEAFF. CDR3 nucleotides: TGTGCCATCAGTGAGGGGTGGGGCACCAACACTGAAGCTTTCTTT.

The CDR3 DNA follows: TGTGCCAGCAGTAACCGGGACAGGACCTACGAGCAGTACTTC. It translates to CASSNRDRTYEQYF. The V gene is TRBV6-5, the J gene TRBJ2-7; 8 bases line up with TRBD1. This CDR3 spans 14 amino acids. Germline lookup yields CDR1 MNHEY and CDR2 SVGAGI. Unmatched junction bases numbered 5, after V lost 5 bases and J lost 2 bases.

The V and J genes are TRBV9 and TRBJ1-2, with 8 bases lining up with TRBD1. The V and J ends lost 0 bases and 8 bases, in that order; junction bases with no gene match: 3. CDR1 is SGDLS and CDR2 is YYNGEE in the germline V gene. The CDR3 consists of 13 residues. CDR3 coding DNA: TGTGCCAGCAGCGTAGCCCAGGGGGCAGGCTACACCTTC. This gives the protein CASSVAQGAGYTF.